A single sample is the source of the 8 T cell receptor beta chains below, sequenced in a study of cytomegalovirus exposure and HLA in healthy donors. The PCR used 60 Vbeta and 13 Jbeta primers. Measured with immunoSEQ multiplex PCR; TCRdb has only the in-frame clones, and not every one. The sample has around 120,000 clones; 70% to 80% are singletons. Sequencing was carried out using PBMCs. All receptors derive from a man between 18 and 29 years old in good health and CMV-seronegative.

The rearrangement joins TRBV7-9 to TRBJ2-2, with TRBD2 matching 14 bases. Germline lookup yields CDR1 SEHNR and CDR2 FQNEAQ (reference sequence). This CDR3 is built from 19 residues. The junction had 13 bases not matched to a gene; V was cut back by 4 bases and J by 6 bases. DNA of the CDR3: TGTGCCAGCAGCTCCCGGACTAGCGGGAGGAAGTTCATCGCCGGGGAGCTGTTTTTT. Its protein is CASSSRTSGRKFIAGELFF.

V and J are TRBV5-1 and TRBJ2-2; 11 bases map to TRBD1. V was clipped by 4 bases and J by 5 bases; unmatched bases: 13. Germline V gene lookup returns CDR1 SGHRS and CDR2 YFSETQ. This CDR3 is built from 18 residues. CDR3 sequence: CASSTVWDRGLRTGELFF. In DNA form, the CDR3 reads TGCGCCAGCAGCACGGTATGGGACAGGGGGTTGCGGACCGGGGAGCTGTTTTTT.

This chain joins TRBV29-1 and TRBJ2-7, with a tentative D call TRBD2 (5 bases). The CDR3 consists of 12 residues. Germline CDR1 SQVTM, CDR2 ANQGSEA. V lost 6 bases and J lost 5, with 14 bases in between. The CDR3 region is CSVGRGSDEQYF. The DNA for the CDR3 is TGCAGCGTCGGACGAGGGTCCGACGAGCAGTACTTC.

This clone was seen only once. The CDR3 DNA is TGTGCCAGCAGCGCCGAGGGAGCCGGGGAGCTGTTTTTT. This encodes CASSAEGAGELFF. J is TRBJ2-2 and V is TRBV9; a possible D gene is TRBD2 (5 bases). Germline loops: CDR1 SGDLS, CDR2 YYNGEE. V was clipped by 3 bases and J by 6 bases, with 9 bases between them. CDR3 length equals 13 residues. The whole variable domain, filled in from reference TRBV9 and TRBJ2-2, reads DSGVTQTPKHLITATGQRVTLRCSPRSGDLSVYWYQQSLDQGLQFLIQYYNGEERAKGNILERFSAQQFPDLHSELNLSSLELGDSALYFCASSAEGAGELFFGEGSRLTVL.

The chain combines TRBV5-1 with TRBJ2-2; 10 nucleotides align to TRBD2. Germline V CDR1 and CDR2: SGHRS, YFSETQ. The V gene end was trimmed by 2 bases and the J gene end by 4 bases; junction bases not matched to a gene: 11. The CDR3 contains 18 residues. Written as DNA, the CDR3 is TGCGCCAGCAGCTTCCCCGGGACTAGCGCTGAAATCACCGGGGAGCTGTTTTTT. As protein: CASSFPGTSAEITGELFF.

A few counts support this clone. The chain is built from TRBV5-6 and TRBJ1-1, with a tentative D call TRBD1 (6 bases). Trimming removed 4 bases at V and 7 bases at J, with 14 bases between. Germline V gene data show CDR1 as SGHDT and CDR2 as YYEEEE. The CDR3 spans 13 residues. This CDR3 reads CASSQNTGLEAFF. The CDR3 DNA is TGTGCCAGCAGCCAAAACACAGGGCTTGAAGCTTTCTTT.

The gene calls are TRBV27 and TRBJ1-5; D is possibly TRBD1 (5 bases). Germline assignment: CDR1 MNHEY and CDR2 SMNVEV (reference sequence). The V end lost 4 bases, the J end lost 4 bases, and 17 bases lay between the germline ends. This CDR3 is 16 amino acids long. For the CDR3, the DNA is TGTGCCAGCAGTTACACCGGACCGAAGGGGAATCAGCCCCAGCATTTT. Protein: CASSYTGPKGNQPQHF.

The gene calls are TRBV28 and TRBJ2-7; tentative D call: TRBD1 (5 bases). This CDR3 spans 13 amino acids. V shed 8 bases and J shed 0 bases, with 11 bases lying between them. Germline CDR1 and CDR2: MDHEN and SYDVKM. CDR3 sequence (DNA): TGTGCCAGCTCCAAAGGGGCCTCCTACGAGCAGTACTTC. Residues: CASSKGASYEQYF.